The source of this TCR beta chain is a study of a mutant IDH1 vaccine in newly diagnosed glioma listed by TCRdb under 2021. Context from the whole study: Vaccination was initiated 4-6 weeks after radiotherapy alone, or concurrently with temozolomide cycles in the chemotherapy-containing groups. The approximately 29 treated patients were approximately 62% male and roughly 40% female, with a mean age of 40.4 years. Prior to enrollment, standard therapy consisting of radiotherapy alone, temozolomide alone, or radiochemotherapy with temozolomide had been administered to patients, with the combination being received by most patients. The week-35 safety follow-up took place at visit V12, and the week-47 end of study took place at visit V13. Peripheral blood samples were drawn at six visits, namely V03 (baseline), V05, V07, V10, V12 and V13. For exploratory analyses, about two dozen treated patients had longitudinal TCRB deep sequencing done wherever samples were available. Paper-wide results and their limitations: Pseudoprogression appeared unrelated to alterations in the top peripheral T cell clonotypes detected by TCRB sequencing. It was noted by the authors that analyses of patient blood samples could not be reproduced owing to sample limitations. PBMC samples for TCRB deep sequencing were selected based on availability. Vaccine-induced immune responses across multiple MHC alleles were detected in 90% to 95% of patients.

Libraries came from the immunoSEQ multiplex PCR assay. The hsTCRB Kit was used according to the manufacturer's protocol to amplify rearranged TCR beta chain sequences. Sequencing of TCRB libraries was carried out on an Illumina MiSeq. Under the source paper's analysis protocol: The proprietary platform of the kit vendor was used for demultiplexing, trimming and gene mapping. The source is immuneACCESS, and TCRdb retained only in-frame sequences with V and J called. Part of the clones is not carried over; for the studies checked, unresolved V genes explain less than half of this, and the remainder is unexplained. The DNA gave D and trimming, while V, J and clone size come from that table. A total of around 52,000 clones appear in this sample, over 65% of them only once. The ten top clones hold more than 10% of the sample. Turning to this clone: What antigen it recognizes has not been identified. No much larger clonotype is one base removed from it; base qualities were not supplied.

Read against the paper, the sample's time point label means: week 35, safety follow-up. A 20-mer mutant IDH1 peptide at 300 micrograms in Montanide made up each vaccine dose, which was injected subcutaneously together with topical imiquimod. Patients received eight vaccinations in weeks 1, 3, 5, 7, 11, 15, 19 and 23, corresponding to visits V03 through V10. All donors had newly diagnosed IDH1-mutant astrocytomas of WHO grade 3 or 4 that showed loss of nuclear ATRX. The samples were drawn from NOA16, a multicentre, single-arm, open-label phase I trial in Germany that tested a mutant IDH1 peptide vaccine in humans for the first time. The DNeasy Blood and Tissue Kit was used to extract genomic DNA from EDTA blood for TCRB sequencing. The receptor was isolated from a man aged 40-49 years with glioma. The source was PBMCs, collected from a glioma patient whose treatment included an IDH1 peptide vaccine.

Here the CDR3 is given as CATSRDRGQGGGYTF. The nucleotide sequence is given as TGTGCCACCAGCAGAGATAGGGGGCAGGGTGGTGGCTACACCTTC. The rearranged segments are TRBV15 and TRBJ1-2; 7 middle bases align to TRBD1. Trimming removed 0 bases from V and 7 bases from J; the gene matches leave 8 bases unexplained. Looking up the germline V gene (reference sequence) yields CDR1 LNHNV and CDR2 YYDKDF. The CDR3, from cysteine to phenylalanine, totals 15 residues. Only the CDR3 region is kept as DNA, spanning 45 bases read in frame from base 1. Extended through the reference TRBV15 and TRBJ1-2 proteins, this CDR3 yields the full variable domain: DAMVIQNPRYQVTQFGKPVTLSCSQTLNHNVMYWYQQKSSQAPKLLFHYYDKDFNNEADTPDNFQSRRPNTSFCFLDIRSPGLGDTAMYLCATSRDRGQGGGYTFGSGTRLTVV.